The subject of this entry is one T cell receptor (beta chain). This entry belongs to a study of blood T cell repertoires in COVID-19. Study-wide context: Italy, Spain and the United States were the sources of the convalescent and acute COVID-19 samples.

Assay: immunoSEQ multiplex PCR; the TCRdb copy retains only in-frame clones and omits some. The sample records some 200,000 clones, roughly four fifths being singletons. This CDR3 spans 14 amino acids. Trimming left V 5 bases short and J 3 bases short, with 14 bases between. Germline V gene sequence: CDR1 SGHNT, CDR2 YYREEE (reference sequence). The sample consisted of PBMCs or T cells enriched from blood (not recorded which). The rearrangement links TRBV5-4 to TRBJ1-2, with D perhaps TRBD1 (6 bases). The sequence was collected from a woman between 40 and 55 years old with acute COVID-19. The CDR3 sequence is CASSSGERDYGYTF. The CDR3 DNA is TGTGCCAGCAGTTCAGGGGAGAGGGACTATGGCTACACCTTC.